The T cell receptor (beta chain) under discussion was sequenced for a study of control samples from healthy donors and cancer patients. The data were produced by immunoSEQ multiplex PCR, yet TCRdb's version contains in-frame clones alone and is incomplete. The sample has some 160,000 clones, approximately 94% seen once; the top ten hold around 9.3%. Source material: blood. This TCR derives from a woman aged 40 to 50 in good health.

This chain's CDR3 is CASSHQGTERAYEQYF. Here the CDR3 DNA reads TGCGCCAGCAGCCACCAAGGGACAGAGCGGGCCTACGAGCAGTACTTC. The rearrangement links TRBV4-1 to TRBJ2-7, with D maybe TRBD1 (7 bases). V lost 3 bases and J lost 2, with 17 bases in between. Germline values: CDR1 MGHRA, CDR2 YSYEKL. CDR3 length equals 16 residues.